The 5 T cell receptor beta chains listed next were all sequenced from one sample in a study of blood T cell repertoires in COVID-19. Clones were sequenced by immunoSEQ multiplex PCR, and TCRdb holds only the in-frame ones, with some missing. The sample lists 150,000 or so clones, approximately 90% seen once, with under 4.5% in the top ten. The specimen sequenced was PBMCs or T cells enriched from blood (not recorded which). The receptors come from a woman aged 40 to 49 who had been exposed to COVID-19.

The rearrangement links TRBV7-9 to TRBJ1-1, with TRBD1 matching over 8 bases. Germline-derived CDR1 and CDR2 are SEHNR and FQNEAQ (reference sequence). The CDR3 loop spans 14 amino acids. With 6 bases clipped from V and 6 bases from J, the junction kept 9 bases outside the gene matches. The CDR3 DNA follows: TGTGCCAGCAGTAGGGGACAGGCGGTCGCTGAAGCTTTCTTT. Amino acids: CASSRGQAVAEAFF.

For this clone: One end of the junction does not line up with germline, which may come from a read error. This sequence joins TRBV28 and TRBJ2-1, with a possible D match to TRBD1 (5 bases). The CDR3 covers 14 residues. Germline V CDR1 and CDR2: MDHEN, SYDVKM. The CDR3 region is CASTLGQGHNEQFF. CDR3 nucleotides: TGTGCCAGCACTTTAGGGCAGGGCCACAATGAGCAGTTCTTC. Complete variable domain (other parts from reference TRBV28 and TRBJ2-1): DVKVTQSSRYLVKRTGEKVFLECVQDMDHENMFWYRQDPGLGLRLIYFSYDVKMKEKGDIPEGYSVSREKKERFSLILESASTNQTSMYLCASTLGQGHNEQFFGPGTRLTVL.

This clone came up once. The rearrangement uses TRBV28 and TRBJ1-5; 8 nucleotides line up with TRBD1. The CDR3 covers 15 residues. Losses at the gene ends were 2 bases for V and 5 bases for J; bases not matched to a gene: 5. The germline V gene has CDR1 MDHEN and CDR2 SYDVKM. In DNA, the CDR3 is TGTGCCAGCAGTTTAGGTCCAGGGGGCGATCAGCCCCAGCATTTT. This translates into CASSLGPGGDQPQHF.

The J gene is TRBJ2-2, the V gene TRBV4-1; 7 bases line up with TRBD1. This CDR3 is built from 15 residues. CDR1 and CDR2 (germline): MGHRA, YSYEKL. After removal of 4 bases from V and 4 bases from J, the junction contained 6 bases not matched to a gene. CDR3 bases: TGCGCCAGCAGCCTACCCGGGACAGTCACCGGGGAGCTGTTTTTT. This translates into CASSLPGTVTGELFF.

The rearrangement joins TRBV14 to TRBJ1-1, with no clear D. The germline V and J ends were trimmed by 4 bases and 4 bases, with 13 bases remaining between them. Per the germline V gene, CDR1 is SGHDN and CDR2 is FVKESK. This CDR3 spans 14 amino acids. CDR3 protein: CASSLSSGTTEAFF. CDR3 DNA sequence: TGTGCCAGCAGCCTTAGTTCAGGAACCACTGAAGCTTTCTTT.